This T cell receptor beta chain was captured in a study of CD8+ T cells in alopecia areata. Findings and limits, study-wide: Tofacitinib significantly reduced both scalp clonality and expanded CD8+ clones among the top 100.

Trimming took 5 bases from V and 7 from J; bases not matched to a gene: 8. This CDR3 has 13 residues. CDR1 and CDR2 from the germline V gene are MNHEY and SVGAGI. Notes on this clone: Antigen: not known.

Treatment meaning: oral pan-JAK inhibitor, 5-10 mg twice daily. The researchers isolated CD4+ and CD8+ T cells from PBMCs by sorting. cDNA serving as the sequencing template came from extracted, reverse transcribed RNA. This table comes from immunoSEQ multiplex PCR, and its TCRdb copy is limited to in-frame clones, with some not included. This sample has approximately 280,000 clones, with roughly 60% found just once. This TCR was sampled from a human donor with alopecia areata. The genes are TRBV6-5 and TRBJ2-7; TRBD1 agrees at 7 bases. The specimen was CD4+ T cells sorted from blood, collected at week 24, from a patient treated with tofacitinib. The CDR3 spells CASSPAGGREQYF. The CDR3 region has the DNA TGTGCCAGCAGTCCTGCAGGGGGAAGAGAGCAGTACTTC.